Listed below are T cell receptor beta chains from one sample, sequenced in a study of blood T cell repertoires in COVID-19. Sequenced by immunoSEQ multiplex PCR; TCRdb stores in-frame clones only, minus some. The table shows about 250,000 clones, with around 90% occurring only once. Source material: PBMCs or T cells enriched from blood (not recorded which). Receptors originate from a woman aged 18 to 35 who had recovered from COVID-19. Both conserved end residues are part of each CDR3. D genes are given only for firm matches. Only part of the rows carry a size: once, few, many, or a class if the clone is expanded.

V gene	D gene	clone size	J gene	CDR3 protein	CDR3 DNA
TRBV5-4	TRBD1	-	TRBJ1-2	CASSLAGGQGAHGYTF	TGTGCCAGCAGCTTGGCTGGGGGACAGGGGGCGCATGGCTACACCTTC
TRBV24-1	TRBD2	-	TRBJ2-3	CATSDPTSGSGTDTQYF	TGTGCCACCAGTGACCCGACTAGCGGGAGCGGCACAGATACGCAGTATTTT
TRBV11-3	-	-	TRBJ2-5	CASGAQETQYF	TGTGCCAGCGGGGCGCAAGAGACCCAGTACTTC
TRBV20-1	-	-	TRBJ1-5	CSASLSDSNQPQHF	TGCAGTGCTAGTTTGTCAGATAGCAATCAGCCCCAGCATTTT
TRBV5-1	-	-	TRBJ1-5	CASSLAGGEQPQHF	TGCGCCAGCAGCTTGGCCGGGGGGGAACAGCCCCAGCATTTT
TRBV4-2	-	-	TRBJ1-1	CASSQEGTQMNTEAFF	TGTGCCAGCAGCCAAGAGGGGACACAGATGAACACTGAAGCTTTCTTT
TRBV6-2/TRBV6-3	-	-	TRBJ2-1	CASSSSERLVNEQFF	TGTGCCAGCAGTTCCTCGGAGCGGTTGGTGAATGAGCAGTTCTTC
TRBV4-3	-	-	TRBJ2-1	CASSQVLLPTEQFF	TGCGCCAGCAGCCAAGTGCTTCTTCCTACTGAGCAGTTCTTC
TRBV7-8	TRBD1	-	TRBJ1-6	CASKLRFDRGTSPLHF	TGTGCCAGCAAACTTAGGTTCGACAGGGGGACTTCACCCCTCCACTTT
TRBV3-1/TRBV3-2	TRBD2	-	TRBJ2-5	CASSQELAGARETQYF	TGTGCCAGCAGCCAAGAACTAGCGGGAGCTCGAGAGACCCAGTACTTC
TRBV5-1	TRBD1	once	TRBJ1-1	CASSPTGGKYTETFF	TGCGCCAGCAGCCCAACAGGGGGTAAATACACTGAAACTTTCTTT
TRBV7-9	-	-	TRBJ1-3	CASLRGRGDTIYF	TGTGCCAGCTTACGAGGGCGTGGAGACACCATATATTTT
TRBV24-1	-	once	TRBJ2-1	CATSDHLETEQFF	TGTGCCACCAGTGACCATTTAGAGACAGAGCAGTTCTTC
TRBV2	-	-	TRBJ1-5	CASSWDNEVHQPQHF	TGTGCCAGCAGTTGGGACAATGAGGTGCATCAGCCCCAGCATTTT
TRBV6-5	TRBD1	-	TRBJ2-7	CASSPGQGEGYEQYF	TGTGCCAGCAGCCCAGGACAGGGAGAGGGCTACGAGCAGTACTTC
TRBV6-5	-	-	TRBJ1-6	CASTDLVNSPLHF	TGTGCCAGCACCGACCTAGTGAATTCACCCCTCCACTTT
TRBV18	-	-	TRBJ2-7	CASTLEAGAYEQYF	TGTGCCAGCACACTGGAGGCGGGCGCCTACGAGCAGTACTTC
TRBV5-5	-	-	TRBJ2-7	CASSSGRSGYEQYF	TGTGCCAGCAGCTCCGGCAGGTCTGGCTACGAGCAGTACTTC
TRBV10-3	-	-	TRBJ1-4	CAISEAGTGSEKLFF	TGTGCCATCAGTGAGGCGGGAACAGGTTCGGAAAAACTGTTTTTT
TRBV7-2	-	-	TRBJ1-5	CASSFEEGPNQPQHF	TGTGCCAGCAGCTTCGAGGAGGGACCGAATCAGCCCCAGCATTTT
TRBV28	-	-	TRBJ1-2	CASNSFLAGGDGYTF	TGTGCCAGCAACAGCTTTCTGGCCGGGGGGGATGGCTACACCTTC